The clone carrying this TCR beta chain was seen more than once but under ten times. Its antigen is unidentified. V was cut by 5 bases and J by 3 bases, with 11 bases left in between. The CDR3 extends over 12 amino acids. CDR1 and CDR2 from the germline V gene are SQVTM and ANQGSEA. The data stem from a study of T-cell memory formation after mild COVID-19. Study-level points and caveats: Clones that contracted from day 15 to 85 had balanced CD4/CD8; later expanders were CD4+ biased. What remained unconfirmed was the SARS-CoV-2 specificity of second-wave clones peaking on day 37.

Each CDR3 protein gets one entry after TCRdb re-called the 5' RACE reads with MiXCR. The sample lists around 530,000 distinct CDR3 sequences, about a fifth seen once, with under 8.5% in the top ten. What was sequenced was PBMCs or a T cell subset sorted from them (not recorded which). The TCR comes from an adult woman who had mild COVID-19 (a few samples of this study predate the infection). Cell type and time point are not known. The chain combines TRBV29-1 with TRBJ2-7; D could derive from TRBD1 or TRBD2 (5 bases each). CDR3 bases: TGCAGCGTTAGGGACGGAGACTACGAGCAGTACTTC. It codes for CSVRDGDYEQYF.